The source of this T cell receptor beta chain is a study of blood T cell repertoires in COVID-19. Study overall: Collection of acute and convalescent COVID-19 samples took place in the United States, Italy and Spain. PBMCs, B-cell-depleted T cells, or T cells were the source of the cDNA or gDNA that made up the material.

This clone was observed a handful of times. Study processing details: From reference gene primer amplification, estimates of nucleated cell counts were derived. Profiling relied on immunoSEQ multiplex PCR, and the TCRdb table lists in-frame clones only, not all of them. Clonal size and the V and J genes are those of that table, whereas D and trimming came from the DNA. The sample lists approximately 80,000 clones, 82% occurring once. The CDR3 runs to 15 residues. Per the germline V gene, CDR1 is SGHRS and CDR2 is YFSETQ. Trimming pared 5 bases from V and 0 bases from J, leaving 14 bases between. The chain has TRBV5-1 and TRBJ2-5; TRBD2 might be the D (6 bases). The sample was peripheral blood. The receptor was derived from a human donor in a cohort sampled during active COVID-19. The CDR3 protein is CASRSSEDDQETQYF. DNA for the CDR3: TGCGCCAGCAGGTCTAGCGAGGACGACCAAGAGACCCAGTACTTC.